This TCR beta chain derives from a study of blood T cell repertoires in COVID-19. Libraries were prepared by immunoSEQ multiplex PCR; TCRdb keeps only in-frame clonotypes and omits some of them. The sample lists under 150,000 clones; more than 75% were seen once. The germline CDR1 and CDR2 sequences are SGDLS and YYNGEE. The CDR3 sequence is 14 residues long. Losses at the gene ends were 2 bases for V and 2 bases for J; bases not matched to a gene: 3. The TCR comes from a woman aged 45-65 years with acute or convalescent COVID-19. The V call is TRBV9, the J call TRBJ2-7; 8 bases agree with TRBD1. Sequencing used peripheral blood. The CDR3 is CASSVQDRAYEQYF. CDR3 coding DNA: TGTGCCAGCAGCGTCCAGGACAGGGCCTACGAGCAGTACTTC.